In this sample, the clone carrying this T cell receptor beta chain turned up many times. Its antigen is still unknown. The CDR3 contains 16 residues. Trimming removed 2 bases at V and 6 bases at J, with 19 bases between. CDR1 SEHNR and CDR2 FQNEAQ come from the germline V gene (reference sequence). TCRdb reprocessed the PCR reads with MiXCR, giving one entry per CDR3 protein. The sample carries a few hundred thousand distinct CDR3 sequences, 24% recorded once. This sample is part of a study of molecular identifiers for immune sequencing clone quantification. Whole-study results and caveats: Amid around 900,000 naive cells, spiked Jurkat TCR RNA from one cell was reportedly still detectable.

Sorted cell numbers of roughly 19,000 to 1,000,000, with 10%, 30% or 50% RNA, served as input for naive CD8 libraries. This receptor was identified in a human donor in good health. Some libraries in this study had Jurkat cell RNA spiked in. V usage is TRBV7-9 and J usage is TRBJ1-1; possible D gene TRBD1, 6 bases. The source material was naive CD8+ T cells from blood, with Jurkat cell RNA spiked in. Stated subset: FACS-sorted CD8+CD4-CCR7+CD45RA+ naive T cells. The CDR3 protein is CASSLNRQGPWAEAFF. In nucleotides, the CDR3 is TGTGCCAGCAGCTTAAATCGTCAGGGGCCGTGGGCTGAAGCTTTCTTT.